Below, one T cell receptor (beta chain) is given with its context. The antigen is undetermined. Profiling relied on immunoSEQ multiplex PCR, and the TCRdb table lists in-frame clones only, not all of them. The data show about 73,000 clones, 75% to 90% seen once. These data are taken from a study of OX40 agonist ivuxolimab in advanced cancers. The overall study: Ivuxolimab, which patients received intravenously every 2 weeks, was dosed at 0.01 to 10 mg/kg.

This CDR3 is built from 15 residues. Looked up from germline, CDR1 is SEHNR and CDR2 is FQNEAQ (reference sequence). V dropped 7 bases and J dropped 2; count of bases not matched to a gene: 5. Study-wide results and caveats: Those patients achieving a partial response at 0.1-3.0 mg/kg showed among the lowest clonal expansion.

Here the sequenced sample was CD4+ or CD8+ T cells sorted from blood, taken in a trial of the OX40 agonist ivuxolimab. The chain couples TRBV7-9 to TRBJ2-2, with 9 bases aligning to TRBD1. This TCR was recovered from an adult with an advanced solid tumor such as melanoma, head and neck, liver or kidney cancer. In nucleotides, the CDR3 is TGTGCCAGCACCGGGACAGGGATTAACACCGGGGAGCTGTTTTTT. It translates to CASTGTGINTGELFF.